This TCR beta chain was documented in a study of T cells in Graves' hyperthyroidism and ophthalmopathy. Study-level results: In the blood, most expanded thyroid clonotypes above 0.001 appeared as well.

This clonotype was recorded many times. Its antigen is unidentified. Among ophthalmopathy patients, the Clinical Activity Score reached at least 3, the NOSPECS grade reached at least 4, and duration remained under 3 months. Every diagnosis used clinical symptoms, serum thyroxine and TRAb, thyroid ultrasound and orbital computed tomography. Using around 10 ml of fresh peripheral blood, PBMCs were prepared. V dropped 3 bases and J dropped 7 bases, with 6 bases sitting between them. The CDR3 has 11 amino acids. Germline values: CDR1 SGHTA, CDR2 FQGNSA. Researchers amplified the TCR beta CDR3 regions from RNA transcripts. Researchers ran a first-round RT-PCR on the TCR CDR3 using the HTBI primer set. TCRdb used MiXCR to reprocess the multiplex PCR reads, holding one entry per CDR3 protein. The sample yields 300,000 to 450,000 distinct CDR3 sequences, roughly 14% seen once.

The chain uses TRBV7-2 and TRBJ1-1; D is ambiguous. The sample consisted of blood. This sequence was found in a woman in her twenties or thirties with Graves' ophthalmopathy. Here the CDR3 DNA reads TGTGCCAGCAGCTTGGGTATTGAAGCTTTCTTT. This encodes CASSLGIEAFF.